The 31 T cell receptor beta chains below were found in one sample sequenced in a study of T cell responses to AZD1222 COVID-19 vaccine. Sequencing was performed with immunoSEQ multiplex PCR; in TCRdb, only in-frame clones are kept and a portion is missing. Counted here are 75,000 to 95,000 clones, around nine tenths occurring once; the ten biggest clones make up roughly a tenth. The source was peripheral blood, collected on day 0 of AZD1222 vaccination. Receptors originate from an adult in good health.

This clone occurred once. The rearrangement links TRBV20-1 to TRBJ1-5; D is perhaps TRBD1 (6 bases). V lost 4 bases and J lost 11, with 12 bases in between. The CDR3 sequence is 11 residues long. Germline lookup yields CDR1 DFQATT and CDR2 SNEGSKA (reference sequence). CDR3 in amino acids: CSAKGGRTQHF. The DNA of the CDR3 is TGCAGTGCTAAGGGGGGAAGGACCCAGCATTTT.

The CDR3, as DNA: TGTGCCAGCAGTTTGCCCGGGCGAGCTTTCTTT. Protein product: CASSLPGRAFF. The chain recombines TRBV28 with TRBJ1-1, with unresolved D. Germline assignment: CDR1 MDHEN and CDR2 SYDVKM. CDR3 length equals 11 residues. V lost 3 bases and J lost 10, with 9 bases in between.

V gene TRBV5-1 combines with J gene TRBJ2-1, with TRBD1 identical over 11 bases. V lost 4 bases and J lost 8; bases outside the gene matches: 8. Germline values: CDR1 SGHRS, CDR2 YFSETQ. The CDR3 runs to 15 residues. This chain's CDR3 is CASSPLRDRGDEQFF. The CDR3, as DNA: TGCGCCAGCAGCCCACTTCGGGACAGGGGGGATGAGCAGTTCTTC.

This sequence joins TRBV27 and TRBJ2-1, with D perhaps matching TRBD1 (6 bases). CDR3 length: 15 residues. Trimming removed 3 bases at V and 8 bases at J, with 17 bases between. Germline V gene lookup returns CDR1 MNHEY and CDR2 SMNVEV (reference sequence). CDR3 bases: TGTGCCAGCAGTTTGTCCCCGCGGAGGACAGATGAGCAGTTCTTC. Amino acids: CASSLSPRRTDEQFF.

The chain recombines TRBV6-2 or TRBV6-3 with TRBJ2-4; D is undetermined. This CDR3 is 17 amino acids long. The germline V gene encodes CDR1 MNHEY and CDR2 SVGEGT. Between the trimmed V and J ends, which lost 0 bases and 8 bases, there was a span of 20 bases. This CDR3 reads CASSYSTASQEVDIQYF. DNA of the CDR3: TGTGCCAGCAGTTACTCGACGGCCTCCCAAGAGGTGGACATTCAGTACTTC.

The CDR3 spells CASSQDWRQGTPYNEQFF. The CDR3 nucleotides read TGTGCCAGCAGCCAAGATTGGAGACAGGGGACCCCCTACAATGAGCAGTTCTTC. This chain links TRBV14 with TRBJ2-1, with 8 bases aligning to TRBD1. Trimming removed 0 bases from V and 2 bases from J; junction bases left unmatched: 9. CDR3 length equals 18 residues. Germline CDR1 is SGHDN and CDR2 is FVKESK.

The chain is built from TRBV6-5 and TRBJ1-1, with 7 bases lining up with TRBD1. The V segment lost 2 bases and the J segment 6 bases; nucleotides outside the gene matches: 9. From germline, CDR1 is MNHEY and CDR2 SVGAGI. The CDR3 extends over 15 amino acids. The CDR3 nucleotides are TGTGCCAGCAGTTACGGGGCGACAGGGATCTCTGAAGCTTTCTTT. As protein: CASSYGATGISEAFF.

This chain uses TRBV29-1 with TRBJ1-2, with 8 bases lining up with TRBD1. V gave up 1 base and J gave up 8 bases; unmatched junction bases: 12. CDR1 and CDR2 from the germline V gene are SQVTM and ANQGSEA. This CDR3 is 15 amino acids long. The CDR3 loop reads CSVEAWTGRVGGYTF. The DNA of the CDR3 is TGCAGCGTTGAAGCCTGGACAGGGCGAGTAGGAGGCTACACCTTC.

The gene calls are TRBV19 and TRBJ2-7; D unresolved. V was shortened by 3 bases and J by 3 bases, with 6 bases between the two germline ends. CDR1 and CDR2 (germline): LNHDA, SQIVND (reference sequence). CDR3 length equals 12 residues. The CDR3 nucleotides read TGTGCCAGTAGTATTTGGGGCTACGAGCAGTACGTC. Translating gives CASSIWGYEQYV.

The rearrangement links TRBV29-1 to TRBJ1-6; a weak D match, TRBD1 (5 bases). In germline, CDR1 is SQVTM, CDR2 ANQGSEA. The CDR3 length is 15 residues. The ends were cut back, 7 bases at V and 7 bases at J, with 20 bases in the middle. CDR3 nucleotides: TGCAGCGCCCGGGACGGCCCGGGTGGAAATTCACCCCTCCACTTT. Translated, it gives CSARDGPGGNSPLHF.

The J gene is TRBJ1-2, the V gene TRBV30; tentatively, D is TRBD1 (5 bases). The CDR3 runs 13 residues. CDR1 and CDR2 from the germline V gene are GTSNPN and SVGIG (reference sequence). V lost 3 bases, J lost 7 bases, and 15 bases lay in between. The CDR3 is CAWRPSGVFGYTF. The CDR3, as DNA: TGTGCCTGGAGACCCTCGGGGGTTTTTGGCTACACCTTC.

CDR3 region: CASGTGGVTYNEQFF. CDR3 nucleotide sequence: TGTGCCAGTGGGACTGGCGGGGTCACCTACAATGAGCAGTTCTTC. J is TRBJ2-1 and V is TRBV19; tentative D call: TRBD2 (6 bases). This CDR3 contains 15 residues. V was cut by 8 bases and J by 2 bases, with 16 bases left in between. CDR1 LNHDA and CDR2 SQIVND come from the germline V gene (reference sequence).

The CDR3 region has the DNA TGTGCCAGCAGCTTCGGACTAGCGGGAGATACGCAGTATTTT. Encoded protein: CASSFGLAGDTQYF. V usage is TRBV7-2 and J usage is TRBJ2-3; 11 nucleotides line up with TRBD2. The CDR3 spans 14 residues. The ends lost 3 bases at V and 5 bases at J; junction bases unmatched: 1. Germline lookup yields CDR1 SGHTA and CDR2 FQGNSA.

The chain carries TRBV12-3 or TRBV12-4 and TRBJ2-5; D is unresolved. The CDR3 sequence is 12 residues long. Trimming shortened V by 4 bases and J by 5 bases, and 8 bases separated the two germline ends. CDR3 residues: CASSSTLETQYF. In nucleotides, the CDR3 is TGTGCCAGCAGTTCCACCCTGGAGACCCAGTACTTC.

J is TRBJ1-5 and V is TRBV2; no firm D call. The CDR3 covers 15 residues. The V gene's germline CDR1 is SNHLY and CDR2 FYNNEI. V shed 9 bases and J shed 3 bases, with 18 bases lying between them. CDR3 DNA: TGTGCCAGTATAAAGCAGGCAGGCACCAATCAGCCCCAGCATTTT. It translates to CASIKQAGTNQPQHF.

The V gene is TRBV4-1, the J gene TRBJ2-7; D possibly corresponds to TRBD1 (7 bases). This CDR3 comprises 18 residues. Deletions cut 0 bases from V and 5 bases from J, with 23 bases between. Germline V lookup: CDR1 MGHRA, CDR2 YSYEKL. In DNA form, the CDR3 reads TGCGCCAGCAGCCAAGATCTTTTTGGGAGACAGGGAGGTGACGAGCAGTACTTC. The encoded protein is CASSQDLFGRQGGDEQYF.

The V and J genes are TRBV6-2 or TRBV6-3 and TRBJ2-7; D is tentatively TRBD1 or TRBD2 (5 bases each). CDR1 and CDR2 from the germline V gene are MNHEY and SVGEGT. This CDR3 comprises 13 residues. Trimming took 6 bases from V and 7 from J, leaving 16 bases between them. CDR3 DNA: TGTGCCAGCAGCCGGGGTGGGGCGCAGGAGCAGTACGTC. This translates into CASSRGGAQEQYV.

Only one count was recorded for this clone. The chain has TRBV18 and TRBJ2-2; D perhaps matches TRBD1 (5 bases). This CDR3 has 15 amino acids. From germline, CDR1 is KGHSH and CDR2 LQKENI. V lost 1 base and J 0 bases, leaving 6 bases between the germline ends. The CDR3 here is CASSPQGTNTGELFF. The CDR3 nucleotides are TGTGCCAGCTCACCACAGGGGACGAACACCGGGGAGCTGTTTTTT. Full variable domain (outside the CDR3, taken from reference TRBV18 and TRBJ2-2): NAGVMQNPRHLVRRRGQEARLRCSPMKGHSHVYWYRQLPEEGLKFMVYLQKENIIDESGMPKERFSAEFPKEGPSILRIQQVVRGDSAAYFCASSPQGTNTGELFFGEGSRLTVL.

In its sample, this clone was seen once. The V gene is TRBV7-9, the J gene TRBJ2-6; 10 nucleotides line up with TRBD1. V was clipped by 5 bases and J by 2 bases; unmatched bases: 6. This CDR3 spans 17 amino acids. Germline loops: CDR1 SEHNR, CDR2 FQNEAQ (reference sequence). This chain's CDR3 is CASSTGQGSPGANVLTF. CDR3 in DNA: TGTGCCAGCAGCACGGGACAGGGGAGCCCTGGGGCCAACGTCCTGACTTTC.

The CDR3 nucleotides are TGCGCCAGCAGCTTGGTGTCAGGGGCCACTGAAGCTTTCTTT. Encoded protein: CASSLVSGATEAFF. The rearrangement joins TRBV5-1 to TRBJ1-1; D perhaps matches TRBD1 (6 bases). Germline V gene data show CDR1 as SGHRS and CDR2 as YFSETQ. The CDR3 has 14 residues. The V and J ends lost 0 bases and 4 bases respectively, with 10 bases between them.

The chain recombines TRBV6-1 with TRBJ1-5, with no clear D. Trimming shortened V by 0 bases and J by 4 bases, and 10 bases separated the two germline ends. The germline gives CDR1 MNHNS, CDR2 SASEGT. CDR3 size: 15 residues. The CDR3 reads CASSEAMGGNQPQHF. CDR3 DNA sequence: TGTGCCAGCAGTGAAGCCATGGGAGGGAATCAGCCCCAGCATTTT.

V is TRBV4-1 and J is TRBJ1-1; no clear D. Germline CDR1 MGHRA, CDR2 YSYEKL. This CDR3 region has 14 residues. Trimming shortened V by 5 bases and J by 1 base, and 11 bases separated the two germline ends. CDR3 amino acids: CASSGPLRNTEAFF. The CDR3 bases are TGCGCCAGCAGCGGCCCGCTTCGGAACACTGAAGCTTTCTTT.

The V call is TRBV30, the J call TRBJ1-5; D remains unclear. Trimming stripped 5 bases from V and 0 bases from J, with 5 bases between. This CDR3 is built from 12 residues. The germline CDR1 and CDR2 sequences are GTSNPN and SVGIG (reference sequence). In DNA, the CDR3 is TGTGCCTGGGGTTATAGCAATCAGCCCCAGCATTTT. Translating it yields CAWGYSNQPQHF.

The CDR3 loop is CASSPGTSGGKNIQYF. The CDR3 region has the DNA TGTGCCAGCAGCCCTGGGACTAGCGGGGGCAAAAACATTCAGTACTTC. V usage is TRBV11-3 and J usage is TRBJ2-4, with 14 bases matching TRBD2. Trimming at V came to 5 bases and at J to 3 bases, leaving 3 bases not matched to a gene. The germline V gene encodes CDR1 SGHNT and CDR2 YENEEA. CDR3 length: 16 residues.

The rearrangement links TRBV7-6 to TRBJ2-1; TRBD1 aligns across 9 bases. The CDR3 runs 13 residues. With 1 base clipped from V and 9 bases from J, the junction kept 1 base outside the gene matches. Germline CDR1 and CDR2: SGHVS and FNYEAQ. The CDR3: CASSLDRGREQFF. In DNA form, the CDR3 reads TGTGCCAGCAGCTTAGACAGGGGGCGTGAGCAGTTCTTC. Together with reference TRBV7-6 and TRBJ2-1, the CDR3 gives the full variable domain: GAGVSQSPRYKVTKRGQDVALRCDPISGHVSLYWYRQALGQGPEFLTYFNYEAQQDKSGLPNDRFSAERPEGSISTLTIQRTEQRDSAMYRCASSLDRGREQFFGPGTRLTVL.

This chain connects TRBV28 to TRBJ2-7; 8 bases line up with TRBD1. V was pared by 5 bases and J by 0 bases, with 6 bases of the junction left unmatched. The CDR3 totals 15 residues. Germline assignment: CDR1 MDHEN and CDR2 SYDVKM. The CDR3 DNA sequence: TGTGCCAGCAGTCGACAGGGGACAGCCTCCTACGAGCAGTACGTC. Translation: CASSRQGTASYEQYV.

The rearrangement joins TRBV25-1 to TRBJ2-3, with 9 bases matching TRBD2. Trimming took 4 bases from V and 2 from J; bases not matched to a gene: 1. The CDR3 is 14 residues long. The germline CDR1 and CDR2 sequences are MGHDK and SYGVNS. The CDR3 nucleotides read TGTGCCAGCAGTGGACTAGCGGCCACAGATACGCAGTATTTT. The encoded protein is CASSGLAATDTQYF.

In nucleotides, the CDR3 is TGTGCCAGCTCCCTTGGGCGGGAGGCCCTCCTCGAGCAGTACTTC. Its translation: CASSLGREALLEQYF. The J gene is TRBJ2-7, the V gene TRBV18, with 8 nucleotides matching TRBD2. The CDR3 runs to 15 residues. Germline V CDR1 and CDR2: KGHSH, LQKENI. With V trimmed by 6 bases and J by 6 bases, 13 bases remained unmatched.

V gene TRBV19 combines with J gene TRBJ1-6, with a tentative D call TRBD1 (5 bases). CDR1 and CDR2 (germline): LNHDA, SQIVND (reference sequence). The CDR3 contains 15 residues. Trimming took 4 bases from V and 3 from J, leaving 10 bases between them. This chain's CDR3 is CASSTQTDYNSPLHF. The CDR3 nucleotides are TGTGCCAGTAGTACCCAGACAGACTATAATTCACCCCTCCACTTT.

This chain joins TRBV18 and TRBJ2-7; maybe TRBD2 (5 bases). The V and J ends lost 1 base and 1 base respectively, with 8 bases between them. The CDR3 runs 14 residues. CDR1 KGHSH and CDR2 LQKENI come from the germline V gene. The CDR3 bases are TGTGCCAGCTCACCACGCCGGGGATCCTACGAGCAGTACTTC. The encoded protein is CASSPRRGSYEQYF.

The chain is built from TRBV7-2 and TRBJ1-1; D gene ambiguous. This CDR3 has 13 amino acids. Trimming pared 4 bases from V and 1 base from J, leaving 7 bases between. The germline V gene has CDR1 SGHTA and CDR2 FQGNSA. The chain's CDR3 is CASSSQWNTEAFF. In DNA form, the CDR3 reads TGTGCCAGCAGCTCGCAGTGGAACACTGAAGCTTTCTTT.